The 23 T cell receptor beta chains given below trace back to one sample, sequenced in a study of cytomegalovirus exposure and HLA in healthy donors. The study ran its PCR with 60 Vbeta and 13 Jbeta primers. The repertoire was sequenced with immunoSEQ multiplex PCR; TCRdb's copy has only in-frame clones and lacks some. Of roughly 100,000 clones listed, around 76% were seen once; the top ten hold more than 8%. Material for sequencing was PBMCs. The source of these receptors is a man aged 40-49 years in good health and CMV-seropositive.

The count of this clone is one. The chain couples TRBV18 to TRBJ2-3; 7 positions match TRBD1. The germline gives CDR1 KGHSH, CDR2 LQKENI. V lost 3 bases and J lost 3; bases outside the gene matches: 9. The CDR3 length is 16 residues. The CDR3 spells CASSPNGAGGTDTQYF. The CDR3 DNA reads TGTGCCAGCTCACCTAATGGGGCAGGGGGAACAGATACGCAGTATTTT.

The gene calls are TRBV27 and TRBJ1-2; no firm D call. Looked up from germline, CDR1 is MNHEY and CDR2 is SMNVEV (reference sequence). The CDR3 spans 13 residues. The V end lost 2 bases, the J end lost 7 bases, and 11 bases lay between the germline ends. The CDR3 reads CASSLGGSPGYTF. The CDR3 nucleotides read TGTGCCAGCAGTTTAGGAGGGTCCCCTGGCTACACCTTC.

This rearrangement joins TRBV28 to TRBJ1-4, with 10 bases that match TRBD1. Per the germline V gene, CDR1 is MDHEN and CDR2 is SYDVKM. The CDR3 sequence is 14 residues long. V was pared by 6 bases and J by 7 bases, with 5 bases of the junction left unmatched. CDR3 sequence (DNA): TGTGCCAGCAGATCCGGGACAGGGGTTGAAAAACTGTTTTTT. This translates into CASRSGTGVEKLFF. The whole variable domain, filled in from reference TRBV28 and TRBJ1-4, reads DVKVTQSSRYLVKRTGEKVFLECVQDMDHENMFWYRQDPGLGLRLIYFSYDVKMKEKGDIPEGYSVSREKKERFSLILESASTNQTSMYLCASRSGTGVEKLFFGSGTQLSVL.

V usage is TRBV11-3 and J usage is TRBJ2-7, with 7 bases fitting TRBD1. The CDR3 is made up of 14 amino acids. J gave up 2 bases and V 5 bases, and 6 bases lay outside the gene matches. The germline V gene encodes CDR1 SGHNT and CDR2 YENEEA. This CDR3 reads CASSDRVRTYEQYF. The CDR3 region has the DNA TGTGCCAGCAGCGACAGGGTAAGAACCTACGAGCAGTACTTC.

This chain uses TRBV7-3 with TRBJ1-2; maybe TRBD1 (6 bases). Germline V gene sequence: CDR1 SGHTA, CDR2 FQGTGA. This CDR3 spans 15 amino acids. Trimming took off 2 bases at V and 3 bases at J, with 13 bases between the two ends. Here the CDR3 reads CASSLLGRGDYGYTF. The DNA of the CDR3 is TGTGCCAGCAGCTTACTGGGCAGGGGTGACTATGGCTACACCTTC.

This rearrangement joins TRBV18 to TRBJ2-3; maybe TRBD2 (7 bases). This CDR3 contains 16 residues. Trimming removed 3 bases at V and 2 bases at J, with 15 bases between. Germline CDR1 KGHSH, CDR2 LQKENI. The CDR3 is CASSPLTRGLTDTQYF. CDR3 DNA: TGTGCCAGCTCACCGCTTACGCGGGGGCTCACAGATACGCAGTATTTT.

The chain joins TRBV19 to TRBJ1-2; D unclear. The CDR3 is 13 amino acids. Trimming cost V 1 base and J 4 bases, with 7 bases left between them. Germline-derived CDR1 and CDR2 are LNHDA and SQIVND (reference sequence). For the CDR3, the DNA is TGTGCCAGTAGTATAGCGACAAGCTATGGCTACACCTTC. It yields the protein CASSIATSYGYTF.

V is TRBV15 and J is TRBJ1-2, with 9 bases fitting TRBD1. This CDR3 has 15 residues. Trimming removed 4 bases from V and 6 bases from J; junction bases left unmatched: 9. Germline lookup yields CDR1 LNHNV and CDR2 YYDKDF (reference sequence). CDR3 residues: CATSIRTGVANGYTF. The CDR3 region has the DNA TGTGCCACCAGCATCAGGACAGGGGTGGCTAATGGCTACACCTTC.

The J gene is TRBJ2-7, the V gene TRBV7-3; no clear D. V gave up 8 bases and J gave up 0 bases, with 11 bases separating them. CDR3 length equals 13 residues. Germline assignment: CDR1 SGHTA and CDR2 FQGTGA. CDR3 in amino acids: CASFPFLSYEQYF. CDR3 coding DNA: TGTGCCAGCTTCCCGTTCCTCTCCTACGAGCAGTACTTC.

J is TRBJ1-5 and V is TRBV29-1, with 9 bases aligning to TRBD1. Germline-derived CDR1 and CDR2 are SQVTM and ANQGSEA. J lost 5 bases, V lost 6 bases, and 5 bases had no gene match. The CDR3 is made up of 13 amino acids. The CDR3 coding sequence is TGCAGCGTGAGGACAGGGGAGGATCAGCCCCAGCATTTT. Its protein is CSVRTGEDQPQHF.

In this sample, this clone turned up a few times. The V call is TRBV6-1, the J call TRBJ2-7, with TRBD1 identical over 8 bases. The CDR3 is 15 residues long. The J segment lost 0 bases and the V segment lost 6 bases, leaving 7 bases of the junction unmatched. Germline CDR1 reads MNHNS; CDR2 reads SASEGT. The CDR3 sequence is CASSRGQESSYEQYF. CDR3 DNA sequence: TGTGCCAGCAGCCGGGGACAGGAGAGCTCCTACGAGCAGTACTTC.

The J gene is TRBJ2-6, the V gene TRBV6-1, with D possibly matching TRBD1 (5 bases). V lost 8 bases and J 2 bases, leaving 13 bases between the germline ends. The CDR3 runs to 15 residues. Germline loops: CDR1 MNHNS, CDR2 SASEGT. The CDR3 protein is CASGAELAGANVLTF. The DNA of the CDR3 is TGTGCCAGCGGGGCCGAATTGGCTGGGGCCAACGTCCTGACTTTC.

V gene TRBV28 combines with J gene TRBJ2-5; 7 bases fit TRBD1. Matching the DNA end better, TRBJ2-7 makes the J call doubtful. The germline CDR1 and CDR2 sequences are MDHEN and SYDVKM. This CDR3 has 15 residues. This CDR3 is CASSQPGTVRYEQYF. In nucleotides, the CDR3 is TGTGCCAGCAGTCAGCCCGGGACAGTCCGCTACGAGCAGTACTTC.

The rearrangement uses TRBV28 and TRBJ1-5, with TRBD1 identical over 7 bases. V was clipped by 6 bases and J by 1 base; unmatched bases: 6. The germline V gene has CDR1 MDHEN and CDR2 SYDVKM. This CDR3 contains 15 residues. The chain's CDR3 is CASRSSTGSNQPQHF. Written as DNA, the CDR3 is TGTGCCAGCAGGTCCTCGACAGGGAGCAATCAGCCCCAGCATTTT.

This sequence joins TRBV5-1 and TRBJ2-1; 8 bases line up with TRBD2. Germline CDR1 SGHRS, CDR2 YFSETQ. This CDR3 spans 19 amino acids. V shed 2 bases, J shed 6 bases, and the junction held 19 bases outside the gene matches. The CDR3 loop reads CASSFSGAAGLAGFNEQFF. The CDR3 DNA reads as TGCGCCAGCAGCTTTTCGGGGGCTGCCGGGCTAGCGGGTTTCAATGAGCAGTTCTTC.

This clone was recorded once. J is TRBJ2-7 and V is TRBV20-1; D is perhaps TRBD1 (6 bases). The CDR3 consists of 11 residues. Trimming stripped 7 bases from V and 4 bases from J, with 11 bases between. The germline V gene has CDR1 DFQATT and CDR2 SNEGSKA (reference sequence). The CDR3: CSEGQIYEQYF. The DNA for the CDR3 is TGCAGTGAGGGACAAATTTACGAGCAGTACTTC.

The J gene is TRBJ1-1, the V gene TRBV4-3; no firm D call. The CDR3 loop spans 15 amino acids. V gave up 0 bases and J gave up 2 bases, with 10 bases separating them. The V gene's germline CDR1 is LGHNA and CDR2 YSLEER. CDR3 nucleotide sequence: TGCGCCAGCAGCCAAGATGCCAGCGGAAACACTGAAGCTTTCTTT. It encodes CASSQDASGNTEAFF.

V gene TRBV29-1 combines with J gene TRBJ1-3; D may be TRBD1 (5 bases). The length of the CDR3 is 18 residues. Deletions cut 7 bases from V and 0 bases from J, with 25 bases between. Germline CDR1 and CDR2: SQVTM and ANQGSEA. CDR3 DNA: TGCAGCGCCCTAGAACCACTTCAGGGAAAGAGCTCTGGAAACACCATATATTTT. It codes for CSALEPLQGKSSGNTIYF.

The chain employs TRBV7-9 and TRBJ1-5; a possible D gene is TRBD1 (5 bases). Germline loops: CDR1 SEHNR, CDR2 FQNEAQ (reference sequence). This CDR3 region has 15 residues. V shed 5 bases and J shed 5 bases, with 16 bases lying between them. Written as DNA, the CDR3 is TGTGCCAGCAGCAGCCGGGGGGGGTCTGATCAGCCCCAGCATTTT. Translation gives CASSSRGGSDQPQHF.

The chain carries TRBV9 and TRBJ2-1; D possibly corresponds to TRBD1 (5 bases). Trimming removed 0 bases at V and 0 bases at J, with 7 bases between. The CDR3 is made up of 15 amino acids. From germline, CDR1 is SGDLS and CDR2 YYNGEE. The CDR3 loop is CASSVGQNSYNEQFF. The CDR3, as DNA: TGTGCCAGCAGCGTAGGACAGAACTCCTACAATGAGCAGTTCTTC.

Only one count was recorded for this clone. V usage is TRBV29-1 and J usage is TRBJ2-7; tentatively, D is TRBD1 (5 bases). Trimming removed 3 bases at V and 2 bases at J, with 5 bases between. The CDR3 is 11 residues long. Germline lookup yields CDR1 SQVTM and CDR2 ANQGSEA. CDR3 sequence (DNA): TGCAGCGTTGAGGGGCCCTACGAGCAGTACTTC. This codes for CSVEGPYEQYF.

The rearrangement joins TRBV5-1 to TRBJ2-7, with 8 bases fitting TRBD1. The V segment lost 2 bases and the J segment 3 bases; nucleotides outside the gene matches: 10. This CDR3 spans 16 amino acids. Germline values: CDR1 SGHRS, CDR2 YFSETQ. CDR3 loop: CASSLRAATGVYEQYF. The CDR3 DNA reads TGCGCCAGCAGCTTACGGGCCGCGACAGGGGTCTACGAGCAGTACTTC.

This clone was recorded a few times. The CDR3 DNA reads as TGTGCCAGCAGCTTCAGCCAGGGGGGCGAGCAGTACTTC. Translating it yields CASSFSQGGEQYF. The chain links TRBV7-3 to TRBJ2-7; possible D gene TRBD1, 7 bases. Trimming cost V 3 bases and J 6 bases, with 12 bases left between them. The CDR3 has 13 amino acids. CDR1 and CDR2 from the germline V gene are SGHTA and FQGTGA.